A single sample gave rise to the 6 T cell receptor beta chains below, sequenced in a study of PD-1 blockade in mismatch repair-deficient tumors. The protocol was immunoSEQ multiplex PCR, while the TCRdb copy is restricted to in-frame clones and leaves out a portion. The repertoire holds 35,000 to 40,000 clones, with around 75% as singletons. The material was peripheral blood, obtained 4 weeks after starting pembrolizumab. Every receptor here comes from an adult with mismatch repair-deficient cancer.

The chain uses TRBV7-9 and TRBJ2-4; 14 positions match TRBD2. Germline V gives CDR1 SEHNR, CDR2 FQNEAQ (reference sequence). Losses at the gene ends were 5 bases for V and 7 bases for J; bases not matched to a gene: 7. This CDR3 has 16 amino acids. The DNA for the CDR3 is TGTGCCAGCAGCCAGACTAGCGGGAGGGCCGGGAACATTCAGTACTTC. It translates to CASSQTSGRAGNIQYF.

This clone has just one count. The genes are TRBV6-1 and TRBJ2-7, with D perhaps TRBD1 (6 bases). Trimming left V 4 bases short and J 1 base short, with 11 bases between. Germline lookup yields CDR1 MNHNS and CDR2 SASEGT. This CDR3 has 14 residues. CDR3 nucleotide sequence: TGTGCCAGCAGTGTACAGGGCCATTCCTACGAGCAGTACTTC. It specifies CASSVQGHSYEQYF.

This clone showed up just once. This chain joins TRBV7-9 and TRBJ1-1, with D possibly TRBD1 on 5 matching bases. V was trimmed by 3 bases and J by 2 bases, leaving 16 bases between them. Germline-derived CDR1 and CDR2 are SEHNR and FQNEAQ (reference sequence). The CDR3 is 16 amino acids. The CDR3, as DNA: TGTGCCAGCAGCTTTAGAGGGGTTCAGGTAAACACTGAAGCTTTCTTT. Its translation: CASSFRGVQVNTEAFF.

The chain joins TRBV5-1 to TRBJ2-3; D is uncertain. The germline V gene encodes CDR1 SGHRS and CDR2 YFSETQ. V lost 1 base and J 1 base, leaving 7 bases between the germline ends. The CDR3 spans 14 residues. CDR3 DNA sequence: TGCGCCAGCAGCTTGATTGAGGGCACAGATACGCAGTATTTT. This encodes CASSLIEGTDTQYF.

This clone appeared a single time. The chain carries TRBV10-3 and TRBJ1-2; D not resolved. The CDR3 loop spans 14 amino acids. Germline V gene lookup returns CDR1 ENHRY and CDR2 SYGVKD. Trimming took off 4 bases at V and 2 bases at J, with 11 bases between the two ends. CDR3 coding DNA: TGTGCCATCAGTGGTATAGGGAGCAACTATGGCTACACCTTC. It translates to CAISGIGSNYGYTF.

The chain combines TRBV11-2 with TRBJ2-5; D is unclear. The CDR3 runs to 13 residues. Trimming took off 5 bases at V and 2 bases at J, with 9 bases between the two ends. From germline, CDR1 is SGHAT and CDR2 FQNNGV. CDR3 region: CASSPKGQETQYF. The CDR3 DNA reads TGTGCCAGCAGCCCCAAGGGTCAAGAGACCCAGTACTTC.